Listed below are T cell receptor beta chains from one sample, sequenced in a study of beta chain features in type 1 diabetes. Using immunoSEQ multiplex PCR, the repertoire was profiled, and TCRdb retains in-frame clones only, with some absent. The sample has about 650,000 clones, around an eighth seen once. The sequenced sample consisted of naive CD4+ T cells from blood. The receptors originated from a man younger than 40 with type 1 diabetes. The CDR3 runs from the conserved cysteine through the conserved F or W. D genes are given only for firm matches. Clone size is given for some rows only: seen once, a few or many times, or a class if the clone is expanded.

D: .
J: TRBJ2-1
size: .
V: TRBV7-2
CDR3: CASSPRATLSYNEQFF
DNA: TGTGCCAGCAGCCCCCGGGCCACTCTTTCCTACAATGAGCAGTTCTTC

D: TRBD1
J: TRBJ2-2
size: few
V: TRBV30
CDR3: CAWSVGQGDTGELFF
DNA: TGTGCCTGGAGTGTGGGCCAGGGGGACACCGGGGAGCTGTTTTTT

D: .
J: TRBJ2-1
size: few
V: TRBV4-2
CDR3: CASTQARGVGEQFF
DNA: TGTGCCAGCACCCAAGCGCGGGGCGTCGGTGAGCAGTTCTTC

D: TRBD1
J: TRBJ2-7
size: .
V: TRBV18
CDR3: CASSSGGSSYEQYF
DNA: TGTGCCAGCTCGTCAGGGGGATCCTCCTACGAGCAGTACTTC

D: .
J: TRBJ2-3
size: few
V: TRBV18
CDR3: CASSPNVATDTQYF
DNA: TGTGCCAGCTCACCGAACGTGGCCACAGATACGCAGTATTTT

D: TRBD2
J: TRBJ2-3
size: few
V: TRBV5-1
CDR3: CASRTSGESTDTQYF
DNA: TGCGCCAGCAGGACCAGCGGGGAGAGCACAGATACGCAGTATTTT

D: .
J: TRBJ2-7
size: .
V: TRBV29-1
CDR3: CSVDGGWPSHEQYF
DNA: TGCAGCGTTGATGGGGGCTGGCCGTCCCACGAGCAGTACTTC

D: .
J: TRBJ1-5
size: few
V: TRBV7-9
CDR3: CASGEGVSNQPQHF
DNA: TGTGCCAGTGGGGAGGGAGTCAGCAATCAGCCCCAGCATTTT

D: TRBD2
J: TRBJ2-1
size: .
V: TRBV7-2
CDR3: CASSLMPSGGLYNEQFF
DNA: TGTGCCAGCAGCTTAATGCCTAGCGGTGGACTTTACAATGAGCAGTTCTTC

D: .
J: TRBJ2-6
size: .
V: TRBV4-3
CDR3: CASGITGTGANVLTF
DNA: TGCGCCAGCGGAATAACCGGGACTGGGGCCAACGTCCTGACTTTC

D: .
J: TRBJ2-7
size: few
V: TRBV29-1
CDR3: CSVPGTSGEQYF
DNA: TGCAGCGTTCCCGGGACGTCGGGCGAGCAGTACTTC

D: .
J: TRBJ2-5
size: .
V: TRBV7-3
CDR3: CASSLSGSVQETQYF
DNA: TGTGCCAGCAGCTTATCGGGCAGCGTCCAAGAGACCCAGTACTTC

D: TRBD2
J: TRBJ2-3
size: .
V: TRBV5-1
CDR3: CASSFVLAGADTQYF
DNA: TGCGCCAGCAGCTTCGTACTAGCGGGGGCAGATACGCAGTATTTT

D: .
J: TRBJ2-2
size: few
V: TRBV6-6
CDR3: CAIKLTGKSGELFF
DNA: TGTGCCATCAAACTGACCGGGAAATCCGGGGAGCTGTTTTTT

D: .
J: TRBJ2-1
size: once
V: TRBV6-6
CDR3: CASSYTGDYNEQFF
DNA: TGTGCCAGCTCTTATACAGGCGACTACAATGAGCAGTTCTTC

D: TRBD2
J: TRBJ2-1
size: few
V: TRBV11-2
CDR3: CASSFASGGASSYNEQFF
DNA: TGTGCCAGCAGCTTCGCTAGCGGGGGTGCTAGCTCCTACAATGAGCAGTTCTTC

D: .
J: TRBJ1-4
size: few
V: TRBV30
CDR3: CAWTGGTTNEKLFF
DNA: TGTGCCTGGACTGGGGGTACTACTAATGAAAAACTGTTTTTT

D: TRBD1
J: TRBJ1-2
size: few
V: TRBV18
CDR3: CASSQGQGTTYGYTF
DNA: TGTGCCAGCTCACAAGGACAGGGGACGACATATGGCTACACCTTC

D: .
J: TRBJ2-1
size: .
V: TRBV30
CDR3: CAWSAFTGYDEQFF
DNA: TGTGCCTGGAGTGCATTCACAGGGTACGATGAGCAGTTCTTC

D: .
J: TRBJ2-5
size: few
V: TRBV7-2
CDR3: CASSGIETQYF
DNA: TGTGCCAGCAGTGGAATAGAGACCCAGTACTTC

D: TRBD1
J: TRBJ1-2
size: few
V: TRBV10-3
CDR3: CAIKGTGEYYGYTF
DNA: TGTGCCATCAAAGGGACAGGGGAGTACTATGGCTACACCTTC

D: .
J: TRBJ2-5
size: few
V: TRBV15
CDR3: CATKVSGIQETQYF
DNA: TGTGCCACCAAGGTATCAGGGATCCAAGAGACCCAGTACTTC

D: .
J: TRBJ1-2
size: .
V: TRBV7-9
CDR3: CASSAYQGGNYGYTF
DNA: TGTGCCAGCAGCGCTTACCAGGGAGGGAACTATGGCTACACCTTC

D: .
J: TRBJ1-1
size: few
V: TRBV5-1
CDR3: CASSPRQDTEAFF
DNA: TGCGCCAGCAGTCCACGACAGGACACTGAAGCTTTCTTT

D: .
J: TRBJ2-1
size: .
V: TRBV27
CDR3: CASSLLGAVYNEQFF
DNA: TGTGCCAGCAGTTTATTGGGGGCTGTCTACAATGAGCAGTTCTTC

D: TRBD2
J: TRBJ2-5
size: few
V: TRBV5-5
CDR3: CASTTRGLQETQYF
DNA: TGTGCCAGCACCACTAGGGGACTACAAGAGACCCAGTACTTC

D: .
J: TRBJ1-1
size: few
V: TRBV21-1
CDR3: CASSETQGAFSAEAFF
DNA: TGTGCCAGCAGCGAAACTCAGGGGGCTTTTAGCGCTGAAGCTTTCTTT

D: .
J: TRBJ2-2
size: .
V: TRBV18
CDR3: CASSSAWNTGELFF
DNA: TGTGCCAGCTCATCGGCATGGAACACCGGGGAGCTGTTTTTT

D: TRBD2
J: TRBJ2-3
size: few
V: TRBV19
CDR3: CASTGGVTSTDTQYF
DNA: TGTGCCAGTACCGGGGGGGTAACTAGCACAGATACGCAGTATTTT

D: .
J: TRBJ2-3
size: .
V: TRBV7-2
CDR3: CASSGRYTDTQYF
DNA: TGTGCCAGCAGCGGAAGATACACAGATACGCAGTATTTT

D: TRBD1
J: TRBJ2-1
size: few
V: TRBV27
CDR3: CASSSRDLGQVYNEQFF
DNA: TGTGCCAGCAGCTCCCGGGACCTGGGACAGGTCTACAATGAGCAGTTCTTC

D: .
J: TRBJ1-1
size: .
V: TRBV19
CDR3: CASSIRVNTEAFF
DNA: TGTGCCAGTAGTATAAGGGTTAACACTGAAGCTTTCTTT

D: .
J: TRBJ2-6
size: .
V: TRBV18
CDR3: CASSQGLGANVLTF
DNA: TGTGCCAGCTCGCAAGGGCTTGGGGCCAACGTCCTGACTTTC

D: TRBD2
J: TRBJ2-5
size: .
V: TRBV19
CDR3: CASSPTGGFSETQYF
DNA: TGTGCCAGTTCCCCGACGGGGGGTTTTTCAGAGACCCAGTACTTC

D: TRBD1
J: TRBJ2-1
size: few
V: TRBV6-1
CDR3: CASSEVQGVYNEQFF
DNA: TGTGCCAGCAGTGAAGTTCAGGGGGTCTACAATGAGCAGTTCTTC

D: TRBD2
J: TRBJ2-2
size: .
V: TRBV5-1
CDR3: CASSLQRGSTGELFF
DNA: TGCGCCAGCAGCTTGCAGCGGGGGTCGACCGGGGAGCTGTTTTTT

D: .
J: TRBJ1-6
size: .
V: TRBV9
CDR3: CASTGDTKNSPLHF
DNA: TGTGCCAGCACCGGGGACACTAAAAATTCACCCCTCCACTTT

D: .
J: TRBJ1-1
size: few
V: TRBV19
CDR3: CASSIRENTEAFF
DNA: TGTGCCAGTAGTATAAGGGAGAACACTGAAGCTTTCTTT

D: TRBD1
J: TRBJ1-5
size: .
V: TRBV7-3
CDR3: CASSLRPDRGAPVQPQHF
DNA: TGTGCCAGCAGCTTAAGGCCGGACAGGGGAGCCCCGGTTCAGCCCCAGCATTTT

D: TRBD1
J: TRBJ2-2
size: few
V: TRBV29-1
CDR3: CSAQTGQGPLLVGELFF
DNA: TGCAGCGCACAGACTGGACAGGGCCCGCTTTTGGTCGGGGAGCTGTTTTTT

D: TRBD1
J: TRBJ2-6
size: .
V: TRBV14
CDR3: CASSPGQARGRANVLTF
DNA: TGTGCCAGCAGCCCCGGACAGGCCCGCGGCCGGGCCAACGTCCTGACTTTC

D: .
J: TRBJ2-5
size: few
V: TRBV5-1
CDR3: CASSLGPETQYF
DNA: TGCGCCAGCAGCTTGGGACCAGAGACCCAGTACTTC

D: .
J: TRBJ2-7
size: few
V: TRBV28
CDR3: CASSFGTVSYEQYF
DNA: TGTGCCAGCAGTTTCGGGACGGTCTCCTACGAGCAGTACTTC

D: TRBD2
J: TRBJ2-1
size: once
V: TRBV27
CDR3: CASSTSGLAGVNEQFF
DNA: TGTGCCAGCAGTACGTCAGGACTAGCGGGGGTTAATGAGCAGTTCTTC

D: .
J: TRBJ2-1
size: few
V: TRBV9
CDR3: CASSVGGAYNEQFF
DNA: TGTGCCAGCAGCGTAGGGGGAGCTTACAATGAGCAGTTCTTC

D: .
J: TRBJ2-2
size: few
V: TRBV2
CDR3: CASSGGWSPGELFF
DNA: TGTGCCAGCAGTGGCGGCTGGTCCCCCGGGGAGCTGTTTTTT

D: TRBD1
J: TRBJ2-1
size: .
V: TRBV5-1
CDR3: CASSLGQGNEQFF
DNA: TGCGCCAGCAGCTTGGGACAGGGAAATGAGCAGTTCTTC

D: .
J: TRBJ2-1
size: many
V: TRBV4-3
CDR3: CASSQDRLRAYNEQFF
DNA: TGCGCCAGCAGCCAAGATAGGTTAAGGGCCTACAATGAGCAGTTCTTC

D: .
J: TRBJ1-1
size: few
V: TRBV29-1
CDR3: CSVRRMDTEAFF
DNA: TGCAGCGTTCGGAGGATGGACACTGAAGCTTTCTTT

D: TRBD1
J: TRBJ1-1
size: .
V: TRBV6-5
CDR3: CASSPPDRGEAFF
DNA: TGTGCCAGCAGTCCACCGGACAGGGGTGAAGCTTTCTTT

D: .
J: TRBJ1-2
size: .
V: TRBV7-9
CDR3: CASSLVGATGYGYTF
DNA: TGTGCCAGCAGCTTAGTTGGGGCTACGGGCTATGGCTACACCTTC

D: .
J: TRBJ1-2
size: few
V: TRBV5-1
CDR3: CASSPRVGADYGYTF
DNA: TGCGCCAGCAGCCCCCGCGTTGGGGCCGACTATGGCTACACCTTC

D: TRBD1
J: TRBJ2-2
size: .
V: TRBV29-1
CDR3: CSVDDRVAGELFF
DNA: TGCAGCGTTGACGACAGGGTGGCCGGGGAGCTGTTTTTT

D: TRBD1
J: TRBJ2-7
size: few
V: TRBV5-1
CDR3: CASSLGDSYSYEQYF
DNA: TGCGCCAGCAGCTTGGGGGACAGTTACTCCTACGAGCAGTACTTC

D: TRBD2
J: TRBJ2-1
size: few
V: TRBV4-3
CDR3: CASSQDVLLAGMYEQFF
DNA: TGCGCCAGCAGCCAAGATGTCCTGCTAGCGGGTATGTATGAGCAGTTCTTC

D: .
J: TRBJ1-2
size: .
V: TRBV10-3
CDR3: CATHRSSTHGYTF
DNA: TGTGCCACCCACCGGTCGAGTACGCATGGCTACACCTTC

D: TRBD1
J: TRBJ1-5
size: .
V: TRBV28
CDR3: CASSLGTGTNQPQHF
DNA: TGTGCCAGCAGTCTCGGGACAGGGACTAATCAGCCCCAGCATTTT

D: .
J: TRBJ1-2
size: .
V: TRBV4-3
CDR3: CASSQEIPAEHYGYTF
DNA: TGCGCCAGCAGCCAAGAAATACCGGCAGAACACTATGGCTACACCTTC

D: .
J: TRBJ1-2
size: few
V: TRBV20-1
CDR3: CSAGALGYTF
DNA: TGCAGTGCGGGGGCTCTTGGCTACACCTTC

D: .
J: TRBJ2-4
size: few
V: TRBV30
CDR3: CAWCPGEGGIQYF
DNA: TGTGCCTGGTGCCCAGGCGAGGGCGGCATTCAGTACTTC